Below, 18 T cell receptor beta chains from the same sample are listed, as sequenced in a study of monozygotic twins with cystic fibrosis. TCRdb's copy holds only in-frame clones and misses some; the assay was immunoSEQ multiplex PCR. The table lists 15,000 to 20,000 clones, 95% to 97% of them singletons. What was sequenced was blood. These receptor sequences come from a girl aged 2-10 years with cystic fibrosis.

The chain joins TRBV5-4 to TRBJ2-7; D might be TRBD1 (5 bases). CDR3 length: 13 residues. Germline CDR1 reads SGHNT; CDR2 reads YYREEE (reference sequence). The V end lost 0 bases, the J end lost 4 bases, and 8 bases lay between the germline ends. The CDR3 here is CASSLGGGYEQYF. The CDR3 DNA reads as TGTGCCAGCAGCTTGGGGGGCGGTTACGAGCAGTACTTC.

This clone has just one count. The chain combines TRBV18 with TRBJ2-7; 10 nucleotides align to TRBD1. V was clipped by 3 bases and J by 5 bases; unmatched bases: 7. This CDR3 spans 15 amino acids. CDR1 is KGHSH, CDR2 LQKENI, per germline. The CDR3 loop reads CASSPRGQGVHEQYF. CDR3 in DNA: TGTGCCAGCTCACCGCGAGGACAGGGGGTACACGAGCAGTACTTC.

CDR3 amino acids: CASSAHRDGTEAFF. The DNA for the CDR3 is TGTGCCAGCAGCGCCCACAGGGATGGCACTGAAGCTTTCTTT. The genes are TRBV9 and TRBJ1-1; maybe TRBD1 (6 bases). V lost 3 bases and J 4 bases, leaving 13 bases between the germline ends. The CDR3 totals 14 residues. Per the germline V gene, CDR1 is SGDLS and CDR2 is YYNGEE.

The gene calls are TRBV6-6 and TRBJ1-1; D uncertain. V was cut by 2 bases and J by 1 base, with 5 bases left in between. There are 13 residues in the CDR3. Germline V gene lookup returns CDR1 MNHNY and CDR2 SVGAGI (reference sequence). As DNA, the CDR3 is TGTGCCAGCAGTTACAACCAGAACACTGAAGCTTTCTTT. Translation gives CASSYNQNTEAFF.

The V call is TRBV18, the J call TRBJ1-2; D remains ambiguous. CDR3 size: 14 residues. V was trimmed by 0 bases and J by 6 bases, leaving 11 bases between them. CDR1 and CDR2 (germline): KGHSH, LQKENI. CDR3 coding DNA: TGTGCCAGCTCACCACCATCTTCGGGAGATGGCTACACCTTC. It encodes CASSPPSSGDGYTF.

The CDR3 sequence: CASSSTGQGVNQPQHF. CDR3 coding DNA: TGTGCCAGCAGCTCAACGGGACAGGGGGTCAATCAGCCCCAGCATTTT. The chain links TRBV5-5 to TRBJ1-5, with 11 bases matching TRBD1. Trimming took 3 bases from V and 3 from J; bases not matched to a gene: 5. CDR3 length: 16 amino acids. The V gene's germline CDR1 is SGHKS and CDR2 YYEKEE (reference sequence). Variable domain in full (rest from reference TRBV5-5 and TRBJ1-5): DAGVTQSPTHLIKTRGQQVTLRCSPISGHKSVSWYQQVLGQGPQFIFQYYEKEERGRGNFPDRFSARQFPNYSSELNVNALLLGDSALYLCASSSTGQGVNQPQHFGDGTRLSIL.

The count of this clone is one. The chain joins TRBV29-1 to TRBJ2-7; D is unresolved. The CDR3 consists of 11 residues. The germline V gene has CDR1 SQVTM and CDR2 ANQGSEA. V was pared by 5 bases and J by 5 bases, with 10 bases between. The chain's CDR3 is CSVRGAHEQYF. CDR3 bases: TGCAGCGTTCGAGGCGCCCACGAGCAGTACTTC.

The chain links TRBV11-2 to TRBJ2-7; the D is unclear. This CDR3 is built from 14 residues. V shed 4 bases and J shed 2 bases, with 12 bases lying between them. Looked up from germline, CDR1 is SGHAT and CDR2 is FQNNGV. Written as DNA, the CDR3 is TGTGCCAGCAGCTCCATTAAGGGAACCTACGAGCAGTACTTC. Protein: CASSSIKGTYEQYF.

The chain links TRBV11-2 to TRBJ1-1, with D maybe TRBD1 (5 bases). This CDR3 region has 17 residues. The germline gives CDR1 SGHAT, CDR2 FQNNGV. Between the trimmed V and J ends, which lost 4 bases and 0 bases, there was a span of 18 bases. The CDR3 protein is CASSSDSFLRMNTEAFF. DNA for the CDR3: TGTGCCAGCAGCTCAGACAGCTTCCTCCGAATGAACACTGAAGCTTTCTTT.

V gene TRBV7-8 combines with J gene TRBJ1-2; the D gene is possibly TRBD1 (5 bases). This CDR3 is 15 amino acids long. V lost 5 bases and J 6 bases, leaving 19 bases between the germline ends. Germline V CDR1 and CDR2: SGHVS, FQNEAQ. CDR3 DNA sequence: TGTGCCAGCAGCCCTACAGGACGGCCGAACCATGGCTACACCTTC. It yields the protein CASSPTGRPNHGYTF.

V usage is TRBV10-1 and J usage is TRBJ2-3, with unresolved D. Germline V gene sequence: CDR1 WNHNN, CDR2 SYGVQD (reference sequence). The V and J ends lost 0 bases and 6 bases respectively, with 13 bases between them. This CDR3 has 15 residues. CDR3 nucleotides: TGCGCCAGCAGTGAGTCGGTGATTAGTCGGGATACGCAGTATTTT. Its translation: CASSESVISRDTQYF.

This rearrangement joins TRBV15 to TRBJ2-4; tentatively, D is TRBD1 or TRBD2 (6 bases each). The CDR3 loop spans 16 amino acids. CDR1 and CDR2 (germline): LNHNV, YYDKDF (reference sequence). The V gene lost 1 base and the J gene lost 3 bases, with 13 bases spanning the gap. In DNA, the CDR3 is TGTGCCACCAGCAGAGCCGGGGGCGCCTTCAAAAACATTCAGTACTTC. Its translation is CATSRAGGAFKNIQYF.

V is TRBV2 and J is TRBJ1-1; tentative D call: TRBD1 (5 bases). This CDR3 has 15 residues. Germline CDR1 reads SNHLY; CDR2 reads FYNNEI. V was cut by 3 bases and J by 1 base, with 12 bases left in between. CDR3 in amino acids: CASSEPDIRNTEAFF. The DNA for the CDR3 is TGTGCCAGCAGTGAGCCGGACATTAGGAACACTGAAGCTTTCTTT.

In DNA form, the CDR3 reads TGTGCCAGCAGGTCCGGGACAGACTATGGCTACACCTTC. Protein sequence: CASRSGTDYGYTF. The chain carries TRBV9 and TRBJ1-2; 7 bases are a match to TRBD1. The germline CDR1 and CDR2 sequences are SGDLS and YYNGEE. CDR3 size: 13 residues. J was trimmed by 3 bases and V by 5 bases; bases with no gene match: 4.

The V and J genes are TRBV7-2 and TRBJ2-7; TRBD1 matches at 7 bases. CDR1 is SGHTA and CDR2 is FQGNSA in the germline V gene. The V and J ends lost 6 bases and 0 bases, in that order; junction bases with no gene match: 5. CDR3 length: 14 amino acids. The CDR3 coding sequence is TGTGCCAGCAGTCGGACAGGTGCCTCCTACGAGCAGTACTTC. Its protein is CASSRTGASYEQYF.

This clone appeared a single time. As DNA, the CDR3 is TGCAGCGTGGGTTCTAGCGGAGAGCAGTTCTTC. Translation: CSVGSSGEQFF. The chain combines TRBV29-1 with TRBJ2-1, with 7 bases matching TRBD2. After removal of 6 bases from V and 10 bases from J, the junction contained 6 bases not matched to a gene. The CDR3 spans 11 residues. The germline CDR1 and CDR2 sequences are SQVTM and ANQGSEA.

The gene calls are TRBV11-2 and TRBJ1-1, with D possibly TRBD1 on 6 matching bases. Looked up from germline, CDR1 is SGHAT and CDR2 is FQNNGV. V was clipped by 0 bases and J by 1 base, with 6 bases between them. CDR3 length: 14 amino acids. The chain's CDR3 is CASSLEGANTEAFF. CDR3 in DNA: TGTGCCAGCAGCTTAGAGGGGGCGAACACTGAAGCTTTCTTT.

The V and J genes are TRBV2 and TRBJ1-1; D is unclear. The germline V gene encodes CDR1 SNHLY and CDR2 FYNNEI. This CDR3 region has 13 residues. Trimming cost V 2 bases and J 2 bases, with 6 bases left between them. CDR3: CASSERVNTEAFF. DNA of the CDR3: TGTGCCAGCAGTGAAAGGGTTAACACTGAAGCTTTCTTT.